This note documents a single T cell receptor (beta chain) sequence. These data belong to a study of technical replicates of blood from a handful of donors. Trimming removed 4 bases from V and 8 bases from J, with 12 bases in between. The germline V gene has CDR1 MNHEY and CDR2 SVGAGI. The CDR3 length is 13 residues. Sequencing was performed with immunoSEQ multiplex PCR; in TCRdb, only in-frame clones are kept and a portion is missing. This table has around 93,000 clones, roughly 95% appearing once. The rearrangement links TRBV6-5 to TRBJ2-1; D call uncertain. The receptor comes from a human donor in good health. Sequencing was carried out using T cells isolated from PBMCs. CDR3 bases: TGTGCCAGCAGTTCCAACTATGGAGATGAGCAGTTCTTC. This translates into CASSSNYGDEQFF.